These T cell receptor beta chains were read from a single sample in a study of T cells in Graves' hyperthyroidism and ophthalmopathy. One entry per CDR3 protein results from TCRdb running MiXCR on the multiplex PCR reads. The sample lists under 250,000 distinct CDR3 sequences; more than 20% were seen once. Sequencing was done on a sample of blood. These receptors were collected from a woman between 40 and 55 years old with Graves' ophthalmopathy. Both conserved end residues are part of each CDR3. The D gene is left open where the match is weak. Where a row states a size, it is once, few, many or the class of an expanded clone; other rows omit it.

d_call clone_size j_call v_call cdr3_nt cdr3_aa
NA NA TRBJ1-1 TRBV6-1 TGTGCCAGCAGTGAAAGCATTGGGGGGCGAGGAGCTTTCTTT CASSESIGGRGAFF
NA once TRBJ2-2 TRBV7-6 TGTGCCAGCAGCTTAGCGGTGCCGAACACCGGGGAGCTGTTTTTT CASSLAVPNTGELFF
NA NA TRBJ1-1 TRBV6-5 TGTGCCAGCAGTTATGGGGGGCTCACTGAAGCTTTCTTT CASSYGGLTEAFF
TRBD2 many TRBJ2-7 TRBV20-1 TGCAGTGCTTTCCCCCTAGCGGGAGCCTCCCCCTACGAGCAGTACTTC CSAFPLAGASPYEQYF
NA many TRBJ2-5 TRBV4-1 TGCGCCAGCAGCCAAGGTTTAGCCAAAGCCCGACCGAAAGAGACCCAGTACTTC CASSQGLAKARPKETQYF
TRBD2 many TRBJ2-7 TRBV28 TGTGCCAGCAGTACGCTAGTTCTAGCGGGAGGGCCATTAGAGCAGTACTTC CASSTLVLAGGPLEQYF
NA many TRBJ2-7 TRBV7-2 TGTGCCAGCAGCCTCGTGAGGGGGGCTTGGGAGCAGTACTTC CASSLVRGAWEQYF
NA many TRBJ2-7 TRBV20-1 TGCAGTCGGCCTCAAGAGGGAGGAGGCCACGAGCAGTACTTC CSRPQEGGGHEQYF
TRBD1 many TRBJ1-2 TRBV7-2 TGTGCCAGCAGCTTTGGACAGGATGTCTATGGCTACACCTTC CASSFGQDVYGYTF
NA many TRBJ1-1 TRBV5-1 TGCGTGAGCTCTTGGGGCACTGAAGCTTTCTTT CVSSWGTEAFF
NA many TRBJ1-5 TRBV30 TGTGCCTGGAGTGTAGGGCAGGACAATCAGCCCCAGCATTTT CAWSVGQDNQPQHF
TRBD2 many TRBJ2-7 TRBV6-5 TGTGCCAGCAGTTACGGGACTAGCCCCGAGCAGTACTTC CASSYGTSPEQYF
TRBD2 many TRBJ2-7 TRBV7-3 TGTGCCAGCAGCTTAATTGGAGCGGGAGAGTACGAGCAGTACTTC CASSLIGAGEYEQYF
TRBD1 many TRBJ1-1 TRBV18 TGTGCCAGCTCGACGGACAGGGCCACTGAAGCTTTCTTT CASSTDRATEAFF
NA NA TRBJ2-7 TRBV24-1 TGTGCCACCAGTAGTCCGGAGCTGATTTCCTACGAGCAGTACTTC CATSSPELISYEQYF
NA many TRBJ1-2 TRBV9 TGTGCCAGCAGCGTAGGACAGGAAGGCTCCTATGGCTACACCTTC CASSVGQEGSYGYTF
TRBD2 many TRBJ2-7 TRBV18 TGTGCCAGCTCACGAGCTAGCGGGCCCGTGGACGAGCAGTACTTC CASSRASGPVDEQYF
TRBD1 few TRBJ1-1 TRBV20-1 TGCAGTGCTAAGCTGACAGGGGATGGCACTGAAGCTTTCTTT CSAKLTGDGTEAFF
NA many TRBJ2-5 TRBV11-2 TGTGCCAGCAGCTCACAGGTCCAAGAGACCCAGTACTTC CASSSQVQETQYF
TRBD1 many TRBJ1-2 TRBV4-1 TGCGCCAGCAGCCAGCCTCTAGAGATAGGGGGCGAGTATGGCTACACCTTC CASSQPLEIGGEYGYTF
NA many TRBJ2-4 TRBV15 TGTGCCACCAGCCCGCGCGGATGGGGTTATGACGACATTCAGTACTTC CATSPRGWGYDDIQYF
NA NA TRBJ1-1 TRBV7-2 TGTGCCACCAGCAGAGAGGACAGCTCTGAAGCTTTCTTT CATSREDSSEAFF
TRBD1 many TRBJ1-5 TRBV25-1 TGTGCCAGCACCAGGACAGGGCCCCAGCATTTT CASTRTGPQHF
NA many TRBJ2-1 TRBV29-1 TGCAGCGTTGAATTTCCCGGGGTTTTGTATGAGCAGTTCTTC CSVEFPGVLYEQFF
TRBD1 NA TRBJ2-5 TRBV6-1 TGTGCCAGCAGGGGACAGGGGCGCGAGACCCAGTACTTC CASRGQGRETQYF
TRBD1 many TRBJ1-2 TRBV20-1 TGCAGTGCTAGAGATCCAGGGACAGGAGTTGATGGCTACACCTTC CSARDPGTGVDGYTF
NA many TRBJ2-7 TRBV28 TGTGCCAGCAGTTCCTCAGAATCGGTGGGAGATATGGATTACGAGCAGTACTTC CASSSSESVGDMDYEQYF
TRBD1 many TRBJ2-2 TRBV28 TGTGCCAGCCTCAGGGGGCCCCAATCCGGGGAGCTGTTTTTT CASLRGPQSGELFF
TRBD1 many TRBJ2-2 TRBV4-2 TGTGCCAGCAGCCAAGGGACCGCCGGACAGGGATACACCGGGGAGCTGTTTTTT CASSQGTAGQGYTGELFF
TRBD2 many TRBJ2-5 TRBV7-2 TGTGCCAGCAGCCGATCTAGCGGGAGCGAGACCCAGTACTTC CASSRSSGSETQYF
NA NA TRBJ1-1 TRBV6-2/TRBV6-3 TGTGCCAGCAGTTACTCGGACATTATGAACACTGAAGCTTTCTTT CASSYSDIMNTEAFF
NA many TRBJ2-7 TRBV30 TGTGCCTGGAATAGCGGGAGACAGGGGGAGCAGTACTTC CAWNSGRQGEQYF
NA many TRBJ1-2 TRBV11-2 TGTGCCAGCAGCTTAGCGGGGAGCTATGGCTACACCTTC CASSLAGSYGYTF
TRBD1 many TRBJ1-5 TRBV20-1 TGCAGTGCTAGACCGACAGGGTATCAGCCCCAGCATTTT CSARPTGYQPQHF
TRBD2 NA TRBJ2-7 TRBV5-1 TGCGCCAGCAGCCCGGGGACTAGCGTGTACGAGCAGTACTTC CASSPGTSVYEQYF
NA NA TRBJ2-7 TRBV6-1 TGTGCCAGCAGGGGATCGGACACTATCTACGAGCAGTACTTC CASRGSDTIYEQYF
NA once TRBJ1-1 TRBV15 TGTGCCACCAGCAGAGAGGGCGGGACTGAAGCTTTCTTT CATSREGGTEAFF
TRBD2 many TRBJ2-2 TRBV4-1 TGCGCCAGCAGCCAGGGTAGCGGGCCCACCGGGGAGCTGTTTTTT CASSQGSGPTGELFF
TRBD1 NA TRBJ2-3 TRBV20-1 TGCAGTGCTCTTAGGACAGGGTGGGCCACAGATACGCAGTATTTT CSALRTGWATDTQYF
TRBD2 many TRBJ2-7 TRBV5-5 TGTGCCAGCAGCCTGATTCGTCTAGCGGGAAGCAGGGAGCAGTACTTC CASSLIRLAGSREQYF
TRBD2 NA TRBJ2-7 TRBV6-5 TGTGCCAGCAGTTTCGTGACTAGCGGGAGGAAATCCTACGAGCAGTACTTC CASSFVTSGRKSYEQYF